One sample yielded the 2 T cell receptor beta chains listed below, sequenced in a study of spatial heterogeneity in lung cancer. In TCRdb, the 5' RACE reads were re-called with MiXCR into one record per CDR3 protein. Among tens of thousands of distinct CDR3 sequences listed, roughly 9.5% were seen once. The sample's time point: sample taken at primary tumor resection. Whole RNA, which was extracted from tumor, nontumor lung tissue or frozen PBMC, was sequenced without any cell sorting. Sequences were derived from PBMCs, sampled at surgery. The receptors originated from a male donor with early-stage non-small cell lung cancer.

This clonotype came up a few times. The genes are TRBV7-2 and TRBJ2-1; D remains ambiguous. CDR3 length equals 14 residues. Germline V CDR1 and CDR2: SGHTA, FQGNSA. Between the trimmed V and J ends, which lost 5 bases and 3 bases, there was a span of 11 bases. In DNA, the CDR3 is TGTGCCAGCAGCCAGAGGTGGGACTACAATGAGCAGTTCTTC. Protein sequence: CASSQRWDYNEQFF.

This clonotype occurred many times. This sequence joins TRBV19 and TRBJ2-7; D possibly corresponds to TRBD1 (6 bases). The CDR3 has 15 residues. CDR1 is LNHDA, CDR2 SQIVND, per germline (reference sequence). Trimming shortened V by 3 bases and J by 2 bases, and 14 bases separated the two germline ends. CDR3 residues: CASSIRGTSPYEQYF. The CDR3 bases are TGTGCCAGTAGTATTCGAGGGACATCCCCCTACGAGCAGTACTTC. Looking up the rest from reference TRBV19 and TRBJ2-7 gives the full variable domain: DGGITQSPKYLFRKEGQNVTLSCEQNLNHDAMYWYRQDPGQGLRLIYYSQIVNDFQKGDIAEGYSVSREKKESFPLTVTSAQKNPTAFYLCASSIRGTSPYEQYFGPGTRLTVT.